This T cell receptor beta chain was profiled in a study of blood T cell repertoires in COVID-19. Study in general: Samples of COVID-19 (acute and convalescent) were obtained from the United States, Italy and Spain.

The CDR3 sequence is 15 residues long. Unmatched junction bases numbered 4, after V lost 6 bases and J lost 4 bases. CDR1 and CDR2 (germline): SNHLY, FYNNEI. Assay: immunoSEQ multiplex PCR; the TCRdb copy retains only in-frame clones and omits some. The data show roughly 200,000 clones, approximately 83% seen once. The rearrangement links TRBV2 to TRBJ2-1; TRBD2 aligns across 12 bases. The receptor comes from a man aged 55 to 69 with acute or convalescent COVID-19. Specimen: peripheral blood. The CDR3, as DNA: TGTGCCAGCAGGGTGACTAGCGGGGGATACAATGAGCAGTTCTTC. It encodes CASRVTSGGYNEQFF. Drawing the rest from reference TRBV2 and TRBJ2-1, the complete variable domain is EPEVTQTPSHQVTQMGQEVILRCVPISNHLYFYWYRQILGQKVEFLVSFYNNEISEKSEIFDDQFSVERPDGSNFTLKIRSTKLEDSAMYFCASRVTSGGYNEQFFGPGTRLTVL.